This T cell receptor beta chain was obtained from a study of blood T cell repertoires in COVID-19 (dated by TCRdb to 2018 to 2021). With regard to the full study: Samples from collaborators originated in the United States, Italy and Spain and spanned both the acute and convalescent phases of COVID-19. The prospective study material was composed of cDNA or gDNA derived from T cells, B-cell-depleted T cells, or PBMCs. The dataset comprised deeply sampled blood TCRbeta repertoires from subjects exposed to, actively infected with, or recovered from COVID-19. The repertoires were released in a freely available public database meant as a resource for research on the immune response to SARS-CoV-2. The samples were drawn from the first 160 participants of the ongoing ImmuneRACE study and from 1,254 subjects provided by 6 global collaborators. Nearly every sample came with metadata listing a de-identified subject ID, COVID-19 status, age in years and sex. HLA class I and class II types, where available, came from metadata supplied by the sample provider rather than from assay-based typing. What the authors observed across the whole study: The quantity of clinical and demographic metadata differed by source and by participant and was supplied without curation.

The immunoSEQ Assay, a bias-controlled multiplex PCR, was used to amplify TCRbeta CDR3 regions from genomic DNA. For the original study's pipeline: Within the assay, amplification of reference gene primers was used to estimate how many nucleated cells each sample contained. To quantify the absolute abundance of each unique TCRbeta CDR3 rearrangement, sequence reads were collapsed and filtered. For each sample, productive Simpson clonality was calculated as the square root of Simpson's diversity index across productive rearrangements. This is the immuneACCESS table as TCRdb keeps it, with only in-frame sequences that have V and J called. A part of the clones is gone; compared with another copy, unresolved V genes explain less than half, and the rest is unexplained. V and J calls and clone size come straight from that table; D and trimming were deduced from the DNA. This sample is represented by about 310,000 clones; approximately 88% of them were singletons. The ten largest account for around 8.9% of the sample.

Counted from cysteine to phenylalanine, this CDR3 has 14 amino acids. The read is trimmed to its CDR3 DNA, 42 bases read in frame from base 1. The germline V gene sets CDR1 to SNHLY and CDR2 to FYNNEI. After removal of 6 bases from V and 5 bases from J, the junction retains 7 bases not matched to a gene. This clone has more than one count but fewer than ten. Its binding antigen is unknown. No base quality values were provided; no much bigger clone lies one nucleotide off. Participants in the prospective study were aged about 18 to 89 years, lived in some 24 United States geographic areas, and enrolled through a virtual design. In the prospective study, cohorts were assigned on the basis of participant-reported clinical history obtained from a screening survey and a study questionnaire. ImmuneRACE Cohort 3 recovered participants were defined by two consecutive negative NP/OP PCR tests, healthcare professional clearance, or symptom resolution. Mobile phlebotomists in the prospective study collected whole blood, serum and a nasopharyngeal or oropharyngeal swab from every participant. Over a roughly 2-month period, participants in the prospective study had the option of providing additional blood draws and questionnaires. Prospective study blood samples were shipped either frozen or at room temperature before DNA extraction.

This clonotype was obtained from a woman between 18 and 30 years old who had recovered from COVID-19. The chain joins TRBV2 to TRBJ1-1; TRBD1 lines up with 9 middle nucleotides. Specimen: PBMCs or T cells enriched from blood (not recorded which). The CDR3 reads as follows: CASSGGTGITEAFF. The nucleotide sequence is TGTGCCAGCAGCGGCGGGACAGGGATTACTGAAGCTTTCTTT.